The source of this TCR beta chain is a study of T cells in Graves' hyperthyroidism and ophthalmopathy. Findings and caveats of the study: Stable hyperthyroidism was told apart from ophthalmopathy by a model built on 13 V-J features.

It was RNA transcripts that yielded the amplified TCR beta CDR3 regions. The HTBI primer set was used in a first-round RT-PCR of the TCR CDR3. TCRdb re-called the multiplex PCR reads with MiXCR, one entry per CDR3 protein. The sample has a few hundred thousand distinct CDR3 sequences; 15% to 18% are singletons. This clonotype has a count of ten or more. Antigen: not known. Germline V gives CDR1 MNHNS, CDR2 SASEGT. Trimming pared 7 bases from V and 5 bases from J, leaving 21 bases between. This CDR3 spans 16 amino acids. The source of the PBMCs was less than 12 ml of fresh peripheral blood. This chain joins TRBV6-1 and TRBJ2-1, with a tentative D call TRBD2 (6 bases). This clonotype was sampled from a woman under 40 with Graves' hyperthyroidism. The sequenced material came from blood. The CDR3 reads CASIPRGAGLHNEQFF. The CDR3 nucleotides read TGTGCCAGCATCCCCAGAGGAGCGGGTCTCCACAATGAGCAGTTCTTC.